The rows below give T cell receptor beta chains drawn from one sample of a study of T cells after somatic rescue of genetic block. Libraries were prepared by immunoSEQ multiplex PCR; TCRdb keeps only in-frame clonotypes and omits some of them. This sample has fewer than 15,000 clones; under 75% occur once, and the top ten carry roughly 20%. The sequenced material came from peripheral blood mononuclear cells (PBMCs). These receptors were collected from a boy under 18. The CDR3 runs from the conserved cysteine through the conserved F or W. D genes are given only for firm matches. Size is stated for part of the rows, as once, few or many counts, or as a class when the clone is expanded.

V gene	D gene	J gene	clone size	CDR3 protein	CDR3 DNA
TRBV2	NA	TRBJ2-7	few	CASRGDAYEQYF	TGTGCCAGCAGGGGGGACGCCTACGAGCAGTACTTC
TRBV5-1	NA	TRBJ2-3	NA	CASRELRGKVDTQYF	TGCGCCAGCAGGGAATTACGGGGGAAAGTAGATACGCAGTATTTT
TRBV30	NA	TRBJ2-2	medium-sized	CAWSDGVDSLFTGELFF	TGTGCCTGGAGTGACGGGGTGGACAGCCTCTTCACCGGGGAGCTGTTTTTT
TRBV5-1	NA	TRBJ2-3	NA	CASSAEVTDTQYF	TGCGCCAGCAGCGCGGAAGTCACAGATACGCAGTATTTT
TRBV2	NA	TRBJ1-4	few	CASTGREKLFF	TGTGCCAGCACCGGTAGGGAAAAACTGTTTTTT
TRBV5-1	NA	TRBJ1-1	NA	CASSLGVREAEAFF	TGCGCCAGCAGCTTGGGGGTTAGGGAAGCTGAAGCTTTCTTT
TRBV30	NA	TRBJ1-1	few	CAWETGVNTEAFF	TGTGCCTGGGAGACAGGCGTGAACACTGAAGCTTTCTTT
TRBV6-5	NA	TRBJ1-3	NA	CASSYAGTSSGNTIYF	TGTGCCAGCAGTTACGCAGGGACCAGCTCTGGAAACACCATATATTTT
TRBV7-9	NA	TRBJ1-4	NA	CASSYQVANEKLFF	TGTGCCAGCAGCTATCAGGTAGCTAATGAAAAACTGTTTTTT
TRBV27	TRBD2	TRBJ2-7	NA	CASGSGRAYEQYF	TGTGCCAGCGGTAGCGGGAGGGCCTACGAGCAGTACTTC
TRBV2	TRBD1	TRBJ1-5	few	CASSGQGNQPQHF	TGTGCCAGCAGTGGACAGGGGAATCAGCCCCAGCATTTT
TRBV28	NA	TRBJ1-5	once	CASRTRQFNQPQHF	TGTGCCAGCAGGACTCGACAGTTCAATCAGCCTCAGCATTTT
TRBV10-3	NA	TRBJ1-2	NA	CAISRGPGSYGYTF	TGTGCCATCAGTAGGGGCCCAGGGTCCTATGGCTACACCTTC
TRBV5-1	NA	TRBJ2-1	NA	CASSLAGAPGYNEQFF	TGCGCCAGCAGCTTGGCCGGGGCCCCTGGGTACAATGAGCAGTTCTTC
TRBV19	NA	TRBJ2-2	NA	CASSRFGELQRWTGELFF	TGTGCCAGTAGTAGGTTCGGAGAACTGCAAAGGTGGACCGGGGAGCTGTTTTTT
TRBV4-2	NA	TRBJ1-6	NA	CASSSPRDRFSSPLHF	TGTGCCAGCAGCTCCCCCCGTGACAGGTTTTCTTCCCCCCTCCACTTT
TRBV6-6	NA	TRBJ2-6	NA	CASSYVGVSGANVLTF	TGTGCCAGCAGTTACGTTGGGGTCTCGGGGGCCAACGTCCTGACTTTC
TRBV28	TRBD1	TRBJ1-2	NA	CASSSHDRGGYTF	TGTGCCAGCAGTTCCCATGACAGGGGAGGCTACACCTTC
TRBV29-1	TRBD1	TRBJ2-3	NA	CSVLLQGARDTQYF	TGCAGCGTTCTCCTACAGGGGGCACGAGATACGCAGTATTTT
TRBV6-6	TRBD1	TRBJ1-1	NA	CAISLGQGSEAFF	TGTGCCATCAGTCTGGGACAGGGTAGCGAAGCTTTCTTT
TRBV5-6	NA	TRBJ1-2	NA	CASSVGLRGTIYGYTF	TGTGCCAGCAGCGTAGGACTACGGGGGACGATCTATGGCTACACCTTC
TRBV18	NA	TRBJ2-5	NA	CASSLNGGRVQETQYF	TGTGCCAGCTCACTTAACGGGGGTAGGGTCCAAGAGACCCAGTACTTC
TRBV30	NA	TRBJ2-1	once	CAWSVQGEQFF	TGTGCCTGGAGTGTACAGGGCGAGCAGTTCTTC
TRBV28	TRBD1	TRBJ1-5	NA	CASRTTGGNQPQHF	TGTGCCAGCAGAACTACAGGGGGCAATCAGCCCCAGCATTTT
TRBV13	TRBD2	TRBJ2-2	NA	CASSLGGTSGVEKNTGELFF	TGTGCCAGCAGCTTAGGGGGGACTAGCGGGGTGGAAAAGAACACCGGGGAGCTGTTTTTT
TRBV28	TRBD1	TRBJ1-3	few	CASSWGQGGHTIYF	TGTGCCAGCAGTTGGGGACAGGGGGGACACACCATATATTTT
TRBV5-1	TRBD1	TRBJ1-4	NA	CASSPRQGTATNEKLFF	TGCGCCAGCAGCCCCAGACAGGGGACTGCAACTAATGAAAAACTGTTTTTT
TRBV18	TRBD1	TRBJ1-2	medium-sized	CASSPPLGQGAHGYTF	TGTGCCAGCTCACCACCGTTGGGACAGGGGGCGCATGGCTACACCTTC
TRBV6-6	TRBD1	TRBJ2-7	NA	CASSYPPTGVVEQYF	TGTGCCAGCAGTTACCCCCCCACAGGGGTAGTCGAGCAGTACTTC
TRBV6-6	TRBD2	TRBJ2-7	NA	CASSYSAGAYEQYF	TGTGCCAGCAGTTACTCCGCGGGGGCCTACGAGCAGTACTTC
TRBV18	TRBD1	TRBJ2-7	NA	CASSPSLGTGGYEQYF	TGTGCCAGCTCACCCAGCCTTGGGACAGGGGGATACGAGCAGTACTTC
TRBV7-2	NA	TRBJ1-3	few	CASSPEGNTIYF	TGTGCCAGCAGCCCAGAGGGGAACACCATATATTTT
TRBV25-1	NA	TRBJ2-3	medium-sized	CASSLGPSTDTQYF	TGTGCCAGCAGTCTGGGACCGAGCACAGATACGCAGTATTTT
TRBV5-1	NA	TRBJ1-2	NA	CASSPGTSGYTF	TGCGCCAGCAGCCCGGGGACAAGCGGCTACACCTTC
TRBV6-1	NA	TRBJ2-2	medium-sized	CASSESVLNTGELFF	TGTGCCAGCAGTGAATCCGTTCTGAACACCGGGGAGCTGTTTTTT
TRBV5-1	NA	TRBJ2-1	NA	CASSLAWVPMGYNEQFF	TGCGCCAGCAGCTTGGCCTGGGTCCCGATGGGTTACAATGAGCAGTTCTTC
TRBV11-1	TRBD2	TRBJ2-1	once	CASSLSGGDEQFF	TGTGCCAGCAGCCTATCGGGGGGGGATGAGCAGTTCTTC
TRBV6-6	TRBD1	TRBJ1-2	NA	CASTQSRTGEGYTF	TGTGCCAGCACCCAAAGTAGGACAGGGGAAGGCTACACCTTC
TRBV7-3	NA	TRBJ1-2	NA	CASSLGPGSSGYTF	TGTGCCAGCAGCTTAGGGCCAGGGTCAAGTGGCTACACCTTC
TRBV6-4	TRBD1	TRBJ1-6	NA	CASSLTGQSPLHF	TGTGCCAGCAGCCTGACAGGGCAGTCACCCCTCCACTTT
TRBV25-1	NA	TRBJ1-4	NA	CASSRPKRSGQLNEKLFF	TGTGCCAGCAGTCGCCCAAAAAGGAGCGGACAGCTAAATGAAAAACTGTTTTTT
TRBV7-3	NA	TRBJ1-1	NA	CASSLNGQLNTEAFF	TGTGCCAGCAGCTTAAACGGACAGTTGAACACTGAAGCTTTCTTT
TRBV19	NA	TRBJ2-2	NA	CASRSAGLLNTGELFF	TGTGCCAGTAGGAGCGCGGGACTCTTGAACACCGGGGAGCTGTTTTTT
TRBV19	NA	TRBJ2-3	NA	CASSIGTDTQYF	TGTGCCAGCTCAATAGGGACAGATACGCAGTATTTT
TRBV30	TRBD2	TRBJ2-1	NA	CAWSVLGLAGGEEQFF	TGTGCCTGGAGTGTACTGGGACTAGCGGGAGGGGAGGAGCAGTTCTTC
TRBV5-6	TRBD1	TRBJ2-3	once	CASSLGQGGTDTQYF	TGTGCCAGCAGCTTAGGACAGGGGGGGACAGATACGCAGTATTTT
TRBV5-1	NA	TRBJ1-4	NA	CASSPAASTNEKLFF	TGCGCCAGCAGCCCGGCAGCCTCTACTAATGAAAAACTGTTTTTT
TRBV7-3	TRBD1	TRBJ2-2	NA	CASSPGTEGELFF	TGTGCCAGCAGCCCTGGGACAGAAGGGGAGCTGTTTTTT
TRBV7-6	TRBD2	TRBJ2-1	NA	CASSLERGIYNEQFF	TGTGCCAGCAGCTTAGAGCGGGGGATCTACAATGAGCAGTTCTTC
TRBV28	NA	TRBJ2-7	NA	CASSLKSQGYEQYF	TGTGCCAGCAGTTTAAAGTCCCAGGGATACGAGCAGTACTTC
TRBV27	NA	TRBJ1-6	NA	CASSLPASNSPLHF	TGTGCCAGCAGTTTGCCGGCCTCTAATTCACCCCTCCACTTT
TRBV25-1	TRBD1	TRBJ1-1	NA	CASSQRGRQGPNTEAFF	TGTGCCAGCAGTCAGAGGGGACGACAGGGTCCGAACACTGAAGCTTTCTTT
TRBV5-1	TRBD2	TRBJ2-3	NA	CASRGLAGETDTQYF	TGCGCCAGCAGGGGACTAGCGGGAGAAACAGATACGCAGTATTTT
TRBV9	TRBD1	TRBJ1-6	NA	CASSPQGANSPLHF	TGTGCCAGCAGCCCCCAGGGGGCGAATTCACCCCTCCACTTT
TRBV5-1	NA	TRBJ2-5	NA	CASSLQGAGETQYF	TGCGCCAGCAGCTTGCAAGGGGCGGGGGAGACCCAGTACTTC
TRBV2	NA	TRBJ1-2	NA	CASSEVSSPLGYGYTF	TGTGCCAGCAGTGAAGTCAGCTCCCCCTTGGGCTATGGCTACACCTTC
TRBV4-2	NA	TRBJ2-3	few	CASSQEFAGPGTDTQYF	TGTGCCAGCAGCCAAGAATTTGCGGGGCCAGGCACAGATACGCAGTATTTT